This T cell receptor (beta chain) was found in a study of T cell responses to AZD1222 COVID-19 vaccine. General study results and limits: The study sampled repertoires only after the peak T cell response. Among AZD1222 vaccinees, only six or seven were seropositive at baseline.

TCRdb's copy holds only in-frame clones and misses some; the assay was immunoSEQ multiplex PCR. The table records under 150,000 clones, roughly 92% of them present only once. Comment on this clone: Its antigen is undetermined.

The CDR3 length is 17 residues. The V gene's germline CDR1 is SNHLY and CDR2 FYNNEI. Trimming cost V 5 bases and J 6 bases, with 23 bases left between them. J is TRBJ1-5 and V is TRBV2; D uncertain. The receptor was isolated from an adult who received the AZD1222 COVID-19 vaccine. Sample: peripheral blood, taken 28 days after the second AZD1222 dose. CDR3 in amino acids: CASSPTGPGSLGQPQHF. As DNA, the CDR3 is TGTGCCAGCAGTCCCACTGGGCCTGGCAGCCTAGGTCAGCCCCAGCATTTT.